This TCR beta chain was sequenced during a study of blood T cell repertoires in COVID-19. The wider study: The United States, Italy and Spain supplied acute and convalescent COVID-19 samples.

Clones were read by immunoSEQ multiplex PCR, and TCRdb kept only the in-frame ones, dropping some. In the table there are about 91,000 clones, around nine tenths of which are singletons. CDR3 length: 16 amino acids. In germline, CDR1 is SGHTA, CDR2 FQGNSA. Trimming took 1 base from V and 5 from J; bases not matched to a gene: 10. J is TRBJ2-5 and V is TRBV7-2, with 7 bases that match TRBD2. The TCR sequence derives from a woman aged 80 or older with active COVID-19. The specimen was peripheral blood. The CDR3 DNA is TGTGCCAGCAGCTTAGACGCAACGGGAGGTCGGGAGACCCAGTACTTC. Its protein is CASSLDATGGRETQYF.